These 8 T cell receptor beta chains were all obtained from the same sample, sequenced in a study of cytomegalovirus exposure and HLA in healthy donors. Some clones are missing from TCRdb's copy, which holds only in-frame ones; the method was immunoSEQ multiplex PCR. Of 200,000 to 250,000 clones listed, over 65% are singletons. What was sequenced was PBMCs. These TCRs come from a woman between 18 and 29 years old in good health and CMV-seronegative.

The rearrangement joins TRBV5-1 to TRBJ1-1; maybe TRBD1 (5 bases). Germline V gene lookup returns CDR1 SGHRS and CDR2 YFSETQ. Trimming pared 0 bases from V and 5 bases from J, leaving 11 bases between. This CDR3 region has 14 residues. The CDR3 bases are TGCGCCAGCAGCTTGGTTGGGGGTGAGACTGAAGCTTTCTTT. Residues: CASSLVGGETEAFF.

As regards this clone: The junction and the germline gene differ at one end; a read error may be behind it. The chain recombines TRBV20-1 with TRBJ1-1; D is ambiguous. The CDR3 contains 11 residues. CDR1 is DFQATT, CDR2 SNEGSKA, per germline (reference sequence). For the CDR3, the DNA is TGCAGTGCTAGACGTACGGGTGAAACTTTCTTT. This codes for CSARRTGETFF.

The V and J genes are TRBV29-1 and TRBJ1-2; no firm D call. Germline lookup yields CDR1 SQVTM and CDR2 ANQGSEA. The CDR3 runs 11 residues. Trimming took 4 bases from V and 5 from J, leaving 8 bases between them. This CDR3 is CSVGVIYGYTF. In DNA form, the CDR3 reads TGCAGCGTTGGAGTAATATATGGCTACACCTTC.

The V gene is TRBV28, the J gene TRBJ2-3, with 10 bases aligning to TRBD2. Looked up from germline, CDR1 is MDHEN and CDR2 is SYDVKM. V was pared by 8 bases and J by 2 bases, with 7 bases of the junction left unmatched. The CDR3 contains 15 residues. The CDR3 nucleotides read TGTGCCAGCGGCAAGAGCGGGAGGGCCACAGATACGCAGTATTTT. Translated, it gives CASGKSGRATDTQYF.

Comment on this clone: With a much larger clone just one base away, this may be a read error. This rearrangement joins TRBV2 to TRBJ2-2; TRBD1 matches 8 bases. CDR1 and CDR2 from the germline V gene are SNHLY and FYNNEI. The CDR3 runs 15 residues. Trimming took 7 bases from V and 1 from J; bases not matched to a gene: 5. The CDR3 nucleotides read TGTGCCAGCACCCCCGGGACAGGGAACACCGGGGAGCTGTTTTTT. This encodes CASTPGTGNTGELFF.

This chain connects TRBV5-4 to TRBJ2-1; 15 positions match TRBD2. V shed 3 bases and J 14 bases; nucleotides not matched to a gene: 9. The CDR3 is 15 residues long. Germline V gene sequence: CDR1 SGHNT, CDR2 YYREEE (reference sequence). CDR3 coding DNA: TGTGCCAGCAGCTATAGGACTAGCGGGGGGGCCGAGGAGTTCTTC. Translated: CASSYRTSGGAEEFF.

The genes are TRBV6-1 and TRBJ1-1; 8 nucleotides line up with TRBD1. Germline trimming cut 8 bases from V and 4 bases from J; bases unmatched to any gene: 3. The CDR3 contains 12 residues. CDR1 is MNHNS, CDR2 SASEGT, per germline. The CDR3 reads CASGQGTTEAFF. CDR3 sequence (DNA): TGTGCCAGCGGACAGGGTACCACTGAAGCTTTCTTT.

The CDR3 reads CASRLGQANYGYTF. CDR3 nucleotides: TGTGCCAGCAGACTGGGACAGGCCAACTATGGCTACACCTTC. The chain recombines TRBV6-1 with TRBJ1-2, with 8 bases lining up with TRBD1. The CDR3 contains 14 residues. The J segment lost 2 bases and the V segment lost 6 bases, leaving 5 bases of the junction unmatched. Germline V CDR1 and CDR2: MNHNS, SASEGT.